This T cell receptor beta chain was sequenced in a study of Ad26.COV2.S vaccination and SARS-CoV-2 variants. For the study at large: The study gave Ad26.COV2.S intramuscularly, once or twice 56 days apart. Points from the study as a whole: TCR breadth and depth estimates may have understated total T cell responses. Substantial response breadth was reportedly seen for spike-specific CD8+ and CD4+ T cells after vaccination.

This sample's treatment: around 19 received Ad26.COV2.S at low or high dose, single or two shots; several received placebo; per-sample allocation not given. Sampling took place 63 days after the first vaccine or placebo injection. An Ad26 vector expressing Wuhan-strain SARS-CoV-2 spike constituted the vaccine. CDR3 length: 16 residues. V lost 1 base and J 2 bases, leaving 14 bases between the germline ends. Germline CDR1 reads SEHNR; CDR2 reads FQNEAQ (reference sequence). Libraries were prepared by immunoSEQ multiplex PCR; TCRdb keeps only in-frame clonotypes and omits some of them. The sample shows around 300,000 clones, about 89% of them seen only once. This clone appeared once. Antigen unknown.

Sequences were derived from peripheral blood, sampled in a trial of Ad26.COV2.S vaccine versus placebo. This rearrangement joins TRBV7-9 to TRBJ1-2, with D unclear. The TCR was taken from a person between 18 and 60 years old who received the Ad26.COV2.S COVID-19 vaccine or a placebo. CDR3 loop: CASSLGVPGSNYGYTF. The CDR3 DNA reads as TGTGCCAGCAGCTTAGGTGTTCCTGGGTCCAACTATGGCTACACCTTC.